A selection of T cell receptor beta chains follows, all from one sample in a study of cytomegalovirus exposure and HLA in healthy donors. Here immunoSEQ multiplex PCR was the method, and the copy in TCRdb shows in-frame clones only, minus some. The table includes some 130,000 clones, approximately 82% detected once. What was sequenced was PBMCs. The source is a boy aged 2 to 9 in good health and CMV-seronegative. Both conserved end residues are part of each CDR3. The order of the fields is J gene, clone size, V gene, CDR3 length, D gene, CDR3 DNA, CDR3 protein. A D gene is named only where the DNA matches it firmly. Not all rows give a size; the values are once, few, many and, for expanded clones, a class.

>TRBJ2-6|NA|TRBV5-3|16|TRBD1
TGTGCCAGAAGCTCCGTGGGACAGACTGGGGCCAACGTCCTGACTTTC
CARSSVGQTGANVLTF
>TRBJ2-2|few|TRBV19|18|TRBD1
TGTGCCAGTAGTATAGCCCGGGGAGGCAGGGGGCGTACCGGGGAGCTGTTTTTT
CASSIARGGRGRTGELFF
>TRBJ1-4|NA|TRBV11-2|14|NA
TGTGCCAGCAGCTTAGTCAGGGGATGGGAAAAACTGTTTTTT
CASSLVRGWEKLFF
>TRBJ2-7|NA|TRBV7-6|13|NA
TGTGCCAGCAGCTCTAGGGGTCGCTACGAGCAGTACTTC
CASSSRGRYEQYF
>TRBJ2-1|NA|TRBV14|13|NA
TGTGCCAGCAGACCAAGGCGGGTGAATGAGCAGTTCTTC
CASRPRRVNEQFF
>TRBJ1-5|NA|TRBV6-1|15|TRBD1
TGTGCCAGCAGAGTAGGACAGGGGGTAAATCAGCCCCAGCATTTT
CASRVGQGVNQPQHF
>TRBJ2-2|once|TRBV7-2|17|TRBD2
TGTGCCAGCAGCTTAGGTTCGGCGGCGGGGGTCACCGGGGAGCTGTTTTTT
CASSLGSAAGVTGELFF
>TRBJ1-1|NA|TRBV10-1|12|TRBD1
TGCGCCAGCAGTTACAGGGGGCGTGGAGCTTTCTTT
CASSYRGRGAFF
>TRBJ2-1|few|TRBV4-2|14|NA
TGTGCCAGCAGCCTCTTGGACAGTTACAATGAGCAGTTCTTC
CASSLLDSYNEQFF
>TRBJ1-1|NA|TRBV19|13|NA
TGTGCCAGTAGCACCCCAGGGTACACTGAAGCTTTCTTT
CASSTPGYTEAFF
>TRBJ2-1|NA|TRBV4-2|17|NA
TGTGCCAGCAGCCAGGAGACAGGCTCTTCCCTATACAATGAGCAGTTCTTC
CASSQETGSSLYNEQFF
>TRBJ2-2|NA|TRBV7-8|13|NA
TGTGCCAGCAGCCCCCTCGGCACCGGGGAGCTGTTTTTT
CASSPLGTGELFF
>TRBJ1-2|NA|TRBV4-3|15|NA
TGCGCCAGCAGCCCGATCTGGGGGGATGGGTATGGCTACACCTTC
CASSPIWGDGYGYTF
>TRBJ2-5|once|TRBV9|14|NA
TGTGCCAGCAGCGCGGGGACGGGGAGGGAGACCCAGTACTTC
CASSAGTGRETQYF
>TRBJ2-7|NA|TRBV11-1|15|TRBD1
TGTGCCAGCAGCTTCGGGACAGGGGGTAACTACGAGCAGTACTTC
CASSFGTGGNYEQYF
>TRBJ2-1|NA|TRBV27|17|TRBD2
TGTGCCAGCAGCTCCCCTAGCGGGGGCCACTCCTACAATGAGCAGTTCTTC
CASSSPSGGHSYNEQFF
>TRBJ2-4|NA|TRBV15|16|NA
TGTGCCACCAGCACCTCCACATTGGGAGTCGGGGACATTCAGTACTTC
CATSTSTLGVGDIQYF
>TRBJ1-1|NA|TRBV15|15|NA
TGTGCCACCAGCCCTGGGGAGGGTGAAAACACTGAAGCTTTCTTT
CATSPGEGENTEAFF
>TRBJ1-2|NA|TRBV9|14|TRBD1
TGTGCCAGCAGCGGAGGACAGGGGGACTATGGCTACACCTTC
CASSGGQGDYGYTF
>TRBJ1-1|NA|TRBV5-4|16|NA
TGTGCCAGCAGCAGAAGGTACAGGAGGGTAACCACTGAAGCTTTCTTT
CASSRRYRRVTTEAFF
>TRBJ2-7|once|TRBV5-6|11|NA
TGTGCCAGCAGCTGGGGGCTCGAGCAGTACTTC
CASSWGLEQYF
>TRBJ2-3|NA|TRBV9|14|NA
TGTGCCAGCACCTTGGACAGTGCTGGAGATACGCAGTATTTT
CASTLDSAGDTQYF
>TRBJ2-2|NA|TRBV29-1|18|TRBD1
TGCAGCATCAAGACCGGGACAGGGGCCGAGGGCAACACCGGGGAGCTGTTTTTT
CSIKTGTGAEGNTGELFF
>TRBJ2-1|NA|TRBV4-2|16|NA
TGTGCCAGCAGCCCGCTGGGGCAGAAAGCTTACAATGAGCAGTTCTTC
CASSPLGQKAYNEQFF
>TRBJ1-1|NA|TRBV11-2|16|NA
TGTGCCAGCAGCTTAGAACCGGGACTCCTGAACACTGAAGCTTTCTTT
CASSLEPGLLNTEAFF
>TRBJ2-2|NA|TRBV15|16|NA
TGTGCCACCAGCAGAGAGAATCAGGGGAACACCGGGGAGCTGTTTTTT
CATSRENQGNTGELFF
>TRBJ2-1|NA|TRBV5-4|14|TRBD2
TGTGCCAGCAGCTGGACTAGCGGGGACAATGAGCAGTTCTTC
CASSWTSGDNEQFF
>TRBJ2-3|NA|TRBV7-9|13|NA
TGTGCCAGCAGCCCTGGACTTCTCTCCCGCCCCGATTTT
CASSPGLLSRPDF
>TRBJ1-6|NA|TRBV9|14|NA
TGTGCCAGCAGCGCAAATACAGGGAACTCACCCCTCCACTTT
CASSANTGNSPLHF
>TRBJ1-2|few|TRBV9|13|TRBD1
TGTGCCAGCAGCGGACAGGGGGTCAATGGCTACACCTTC
CASSGQGVNGYTF
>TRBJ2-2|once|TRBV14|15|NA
TGTGCCAGCAGCCTTGCGGGACAGCGTTCCGGGGAGCTGTTTTTT
CASSLAGQRSGELFF
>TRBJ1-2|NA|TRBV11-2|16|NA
TGTGCCAGCAGCTTAACGTCCGCGGGGGATCGGGATGGCTACACCTTC
CASSLTSAGDRDGYTF